Listed here are 9 T cell receptor beta chains from one sample, sequenced in a study of PD-L1 blockade in urothelial cancer. Indicated time point: pretreatment peripheral blood. Method: immunoSEQ multiplex PCR; TCRdb's copy keeps in-frame clones and lacks some. The sample has roughly 63,000 clones, roughly four fifths seen once. The sample consisted of PBMCs, taken around atezolizumab (anti-PD-L1) treatment. All receptors come from a man in his 70s with urothelial cancer.

The CDR3 is CASSLERGTDTQYF. The CDR3 coding sequence is TGCGCCAGCAGCTTGGAGCGGGGCACAGATACGCAGTATTTT. The chain is built from TRBV5-1 and TRBJ2-3; possible D gene TRBD2, 6 bases. Germline lookup yields CDR1 SGHRS and CDR2 YFSETQ. This CDR3 spans 14 amino acids. The V and J ends lost 0 bases and 1 base respectively, with 6 bases between them. Filled out from reference TRBV5-1 and TRBJ2-3, the complete variable domain reads KAGVTQTPRYLIKTRGQQVTLSCSPISGHRSVSWYQQTPGQGLQFLFEYFSETQRNKGNFPGRFSGRQFSNSRSEMNVSTLELGDSALYLCASSLERGTDTQYFGPGTRLTVL.

The chain links TRBV10-3 to TRBJ2-7; D perhaps matches TRBD1 (5 bases). Germline values: CDR1 ENHRY, CDR2 SYGVKD. Trimming removed 0 bases from V and 3 bases from J, with 9 bases in between. The CDR3 extends over 14 amino acids. In DNA form, the CDR3 reads TGTGCCATCAGTGAGTCGACGACAGTCTACGAGCAGTACTTC. Translating gives CAISESTTVYEQYF.

This clone was seen only once. The chain links TRBV5-1 to TRBJ2-7; no reliable D call. V was cut by 3 bases and J by 0 bases, with 10 bases left in between. This CDR3 is 14 amino acids long. Germline values: CDR1 SGHRS, CDR2 YFSETQ. The CDR3 reads CASSSGEVSYEQYF. The CDR3 DNA reads as TGCGCCAGCAGCTCAGGCGAAGTCTCCTACGAGCAGTACTTC. Variable domain in full (rest from reference TRBV5-1 and TRBJ2-7): KAGVTQTPRYLIKTRGQQVTLSCSPISGHRSVSWYQQTPGQGLQFLFEYFSETQRNKGNFPGRFSGRQFSNSRSEMNVSTLELGDSALYLCASSSGEVSYEQYFGPGTRLTVT.

The chain couples TRBV13 to TRBJ2-2, with D possibly matching TRBD1 (6 bases). The ends were cut back, 5 bases at V and 6 bases at J, with 13 bases in the middle. The CDR3 has 14 amino acids. Germline values: CDR1 PRHDT, CDR2 FYEKMQ (reference sequence). The CDR3 loop reads CASSLFGGAGELFF. CDR3 DNA: TGTGCCAGCAGCCTATTTGGGGGCGCCGGGGAGCTGTTTTTT. Supplemented by reference TRBV13 and TRBJ2-2, the full variable domain reads AAGVIQSPRHLIKEKRETATLKCYPIPRHDTVYWYQQGPGQDPQFLISFYEKMQSDKGSIPDRFSAQQFSDYHSELNMSSLELGDSALYFCASSLFGGAGELFFGEGSRLTVL.

The V gene is TRBV9, the J gene TRBJ1-5; 10 nucleotides match TRBD1. This CDR3 is 15 amino acids long. Trimming cost V 4 bases and J 6 bases; bases outside gene matches: 7. Germline CDR1 reads SGDLS; CDR2 reads YYNGEE. The CDR3 here is CASSTSDRGPQPQHF. For the CDR3, the DNA is TGTGCCAGCAGCACGTCCGACAGGGGGCCTCAGCCCCAGCATTTT.

V gene TRBV6-1 combines with J gene TRBJ1-5; 7 bases agree with TRBD1. Trimming removed 4 bases from V and 3 bases from J; junction bases left unmatched: 6. The CDR3 extends over 15 amino acids. Germline V gene lookup returns CDR1 MNHNS and CDR2 SASEGT. The CDR3 protein is CASSVGTAYNQPQHF. The CDR3 bases are TGTGCCAGCAGTGTCGGGACAGCCTACAATCAGCCCCAGCATTTT.

Note on this clone: This could be a read error, since a much larger clone is one nucleotide away. This rearrangement joins TRBV4-1 to TRBJ2-1, with D unclear. CDR1 and CDR2 (germline): MGHRA, YSYEKL. This CDR3 spans 13 amino acids. CDR3 amino acids: CAGSQKITREQFF. CDR3 in DNA: TGCGCCGGCAGCCAAAAGATTACGCGTGAGCAGTTCTTC.

The genes are TRBV19 and TRBJ1-2; possibly TRBD1 for D (5 bases). Between the trimmed V and J ends, which lost 5 bases and 0 bases, there was a span of 22 bases. Germline V CDR1 and CDR2: LNHDA, SQIVND (reference sequence). The CDR3 has 18 residues. The CDR3: CASSFPGTHTSSNYGYTF. CDR3 in DNA: TGTGCCAGTAGTTTCCCCGGGACTCACACCAGCTCTAACTATGGCTACACCTTC.

The chain carries TRBV11-2 and TRBJ2-3, with D possibly TRBD2 on 5 matching bases. CDR3 length equals 15 residues. Germline values: CDR1 SGHAT, CDR2 FQNNGV. V lost 0 bases and J lost 0, with 7 bases in between. This CDR3 is CASSLDRGSTDTQYF. Here the CDR3 DNA reads TGTGCCAGCAGCTTAGACCGCGGGAGCACAGATACGCAGTATTTT. Complete variable domain (other parts from reference TRBV11-2 and TRBJ2-3): EAGVAQSPRYKIIEKRQSVAFWCNPISGHATLYWYQQILGQGPKLLIQFQNNGVVDDSQLPKDRFSAERLKGVDSTLKIQPAKLEDSAVYLCASSLDRGSTDTQYFGPGTRLTVL.